This TCR beta chain was identified during a study of blood T cell repertoires in COVID-19. Overall study context: Whether acute or convalescent, the COVID-19 samples came from the United States, Italy and Spain.

Per the authors' pipeline: Using reference gene primer amplification, nucleated cell counts were estimated. Sequencing was performed with immunoSEQ multiplex PCR; in TCRdb, only in-frame clones are kept and a portion is missing. V and J calls and clone size come straight from that table; D and trimming were deduced from the DNA. In the table there are 200,000 to 300,000 clones, approximately 85% of which are singletons. Trimming shortened V by 7 bases and J by 0 bases, and 10 bases separated the two germline ends. Germline CDR1 SEHNR, CDR2 FQNEAQ (reference sequence). CDR3 length: 15 residues. Seattle cases were enrolled at active infection and followed longitudinally.

Sequencing used peripheral blood. This clonotype was obtained from a woman of 80 years or more with COVID-19, enrolled during active disease. The rearrangement links TRBV7-9 to TRBJ1-6; unclear D gene. The CDR3 protein is CASTLDDSYNSPLHF. CDR3 DNA sequence: TGTGCCAGCACCCTAGACGACTCCTATAATTCACCCCTCCACTTT.